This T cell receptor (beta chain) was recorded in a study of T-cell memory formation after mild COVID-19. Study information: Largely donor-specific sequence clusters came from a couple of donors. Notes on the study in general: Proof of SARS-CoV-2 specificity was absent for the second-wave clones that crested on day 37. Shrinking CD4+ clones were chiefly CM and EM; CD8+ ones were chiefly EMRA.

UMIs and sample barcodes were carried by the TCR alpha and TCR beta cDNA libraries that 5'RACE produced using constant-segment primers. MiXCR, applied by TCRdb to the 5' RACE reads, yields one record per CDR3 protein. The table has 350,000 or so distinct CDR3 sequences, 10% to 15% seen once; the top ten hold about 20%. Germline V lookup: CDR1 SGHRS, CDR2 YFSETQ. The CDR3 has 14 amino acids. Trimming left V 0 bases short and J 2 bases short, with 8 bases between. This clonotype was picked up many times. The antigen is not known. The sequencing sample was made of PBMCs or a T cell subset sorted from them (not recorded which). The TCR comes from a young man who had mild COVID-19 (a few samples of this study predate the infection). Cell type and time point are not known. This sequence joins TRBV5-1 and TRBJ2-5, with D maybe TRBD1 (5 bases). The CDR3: CASSLGTTQETQYF. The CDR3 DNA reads TGCGCCAGCAGCTTGGGGACAACGCAAGAGACCCAGTACTTC.